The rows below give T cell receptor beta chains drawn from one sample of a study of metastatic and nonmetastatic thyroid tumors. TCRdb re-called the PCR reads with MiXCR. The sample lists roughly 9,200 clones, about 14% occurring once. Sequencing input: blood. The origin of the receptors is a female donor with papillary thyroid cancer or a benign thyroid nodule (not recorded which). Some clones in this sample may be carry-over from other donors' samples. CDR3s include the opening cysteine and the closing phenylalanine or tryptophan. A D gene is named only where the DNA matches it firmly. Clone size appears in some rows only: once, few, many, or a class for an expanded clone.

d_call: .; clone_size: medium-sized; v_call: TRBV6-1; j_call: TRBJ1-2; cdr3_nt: TGTGCCAGCGGGGGGTTCGGCTATGGCTACACCTTC; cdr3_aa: CASGGFGYGYTF
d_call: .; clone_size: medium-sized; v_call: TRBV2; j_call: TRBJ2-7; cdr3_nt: TGTGCCAGCTTTCGTCCCTACGAGCAGTACTTC; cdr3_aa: CASFRPYEQYF
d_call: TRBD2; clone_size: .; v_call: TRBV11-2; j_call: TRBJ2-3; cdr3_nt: TGTGCCAGCAGCGCCAGGCAGACCATAGCGGGGGGGCCAGATACGCAGTATTTT; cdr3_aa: CASSARQTIAGGPDTQYF
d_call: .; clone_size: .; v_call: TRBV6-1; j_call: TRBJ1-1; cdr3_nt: TGTGCCAGCAGTATGACGGAGAACACTGAATCCTTCTTT; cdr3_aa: CASSMTENTESFF
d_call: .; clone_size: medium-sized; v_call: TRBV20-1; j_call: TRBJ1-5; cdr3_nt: TGCAGTGCTAGGGGGACAACAAATCAGCCCCAGCATTTT; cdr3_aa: CSARGTTNQPQHF
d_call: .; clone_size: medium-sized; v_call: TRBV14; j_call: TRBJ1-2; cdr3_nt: TGTGCCAGCAGCCAAGATTTAGGCTTTCCCTATGGCTACACCTTC; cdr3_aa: CASSQDLGFPYGYTF
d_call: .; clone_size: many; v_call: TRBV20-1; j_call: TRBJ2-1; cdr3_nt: TGCAGTGCTGACCTAGGGGGGGCAGGGTCCTACAATGAGCAGTTCTTC; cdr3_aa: CSADLGGAGSYNEQFF
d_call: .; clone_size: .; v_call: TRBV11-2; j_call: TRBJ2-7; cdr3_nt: TGTGCCAGCAGCCCAGTGAGGGGGGGAGGGCCCGGTTACGAGCAGTACTTC; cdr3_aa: CASSPVRGGGPGYEQYF
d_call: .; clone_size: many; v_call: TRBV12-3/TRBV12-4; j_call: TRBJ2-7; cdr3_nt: TGTGCCAGCATTCCTACCCGCCCTCTCCCCTACGAGCAGTACTTC; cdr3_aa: CASIPTRPLPYEQYF
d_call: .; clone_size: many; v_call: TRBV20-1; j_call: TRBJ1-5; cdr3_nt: TGCAGTGCTAGAGACAATCAGCCCCAGCATTTT; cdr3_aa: CSARDNQPQHF
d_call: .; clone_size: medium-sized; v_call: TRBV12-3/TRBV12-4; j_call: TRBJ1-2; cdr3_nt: TGTGCCAGCAGTTTAGACAGGGTGGCCTATGGCTACACCTTC; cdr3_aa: CASSLDRVAYGYTF
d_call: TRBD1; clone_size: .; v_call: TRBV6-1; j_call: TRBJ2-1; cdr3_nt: TGTGCCAGCAGTCATCCAGTCCGGGACAGGGGAGGGGAGCAGTTCTTC; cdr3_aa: CASSHPVRDRGGEQFF
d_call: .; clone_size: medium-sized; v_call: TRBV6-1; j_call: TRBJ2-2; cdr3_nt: TGTGCCAGCAGTGAAGTCCTAGAGCTAAACACCGGGGAGCTGTTTTTT; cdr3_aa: CASSEVLELNTGELFF
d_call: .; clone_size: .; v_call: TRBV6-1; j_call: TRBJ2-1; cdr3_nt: TGTGCCAGCAGTGAAGCCGGTAGCTCCTACAATGAGCAGTTCTTC; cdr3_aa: CASSEAGSSYNEQFF
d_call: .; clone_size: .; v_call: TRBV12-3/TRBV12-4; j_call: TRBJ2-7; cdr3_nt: TGTGCCAGCAGTTTGGGGCCAAGTGGCGAGCAGTACTTC; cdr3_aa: CASSLGPSGEQYF
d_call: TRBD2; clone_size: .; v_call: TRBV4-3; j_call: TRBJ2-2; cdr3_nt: TGCGCCAGCAGCCAAGGCGCGAGCGGGGGCCGGGGCACCGGGGAGCTGTTTTTT; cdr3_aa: CASSQGASGGRGTGELFF
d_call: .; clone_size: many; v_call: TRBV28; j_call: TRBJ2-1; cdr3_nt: TGTGCCAGCAAAACACTATACAATGAGCAGTTCTTC; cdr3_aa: CASKTLYNEQFF
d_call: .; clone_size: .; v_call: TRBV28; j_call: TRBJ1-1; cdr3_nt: TGTGCCAGCAGTTTAAATGTAGGAGAAGCTTTCTTT; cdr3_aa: CASSLNVGEAFF
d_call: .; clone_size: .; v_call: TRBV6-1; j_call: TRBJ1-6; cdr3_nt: TGTGCCAGCAGTATGGGGGGTGGAGGTTCACCCCTCCACTTT; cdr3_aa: CASSMGGGGSPLHF
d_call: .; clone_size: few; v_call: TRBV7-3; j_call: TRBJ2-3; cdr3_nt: TGTGCCAGCAGCTTGGACACAGATACGCAGTATTTT; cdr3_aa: CASSLDTDTQYF
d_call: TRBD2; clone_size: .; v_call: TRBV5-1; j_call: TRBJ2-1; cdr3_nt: TGCGCCAGCAGCTTGTGGAGGGAGGGGTACAATGAGCAGTTCTTC; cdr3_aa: CASSLWREGYNEQFF
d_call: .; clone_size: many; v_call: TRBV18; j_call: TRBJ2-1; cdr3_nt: TGTGCCAGCTCACCGGCGCGGCACAATGAGCAGTTCTTC; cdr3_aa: CASSPARHNEQFF
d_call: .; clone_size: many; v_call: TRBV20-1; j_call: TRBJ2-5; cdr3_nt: TGCAGTGCTCAGAGGTTAGCAGGGTACCAAGAGACCCAGTACTTC; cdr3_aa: CSAQRLAGYQETQYF
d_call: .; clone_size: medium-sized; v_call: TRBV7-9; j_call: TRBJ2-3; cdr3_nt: TGTGCCAGCAGCACCGATACGCAGTATTTT; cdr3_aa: CASSTDTQYF
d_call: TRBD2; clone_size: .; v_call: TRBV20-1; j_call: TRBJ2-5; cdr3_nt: TGCAGTGCTAGAGTGTCCAGCGGGGGGTTCAGGGGGGCAGAGACCCAGTACTTC; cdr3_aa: CSARVSSGGFRGAETQYF
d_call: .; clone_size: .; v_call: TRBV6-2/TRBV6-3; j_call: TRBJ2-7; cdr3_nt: TGTGCCAGCAGTTACTTTGGGTGGAAGGACGAGCAGTACTTC; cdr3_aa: CASSYFGWKDEQYF
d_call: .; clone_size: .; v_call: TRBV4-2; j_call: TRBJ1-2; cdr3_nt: TGTGCCAGCAGCCAAGAGGCGGGCAGTGGAGCGGGTGGCTACACCTTC; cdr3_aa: CASSQEAGSGAGGYTF
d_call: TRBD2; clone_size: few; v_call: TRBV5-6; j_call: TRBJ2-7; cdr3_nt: TGTGCCAGCAGCTTCCTAGGACTAGCGGGGTCCTACGAGCAGTACTTC; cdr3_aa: CASSFLGLAGSYEQYF